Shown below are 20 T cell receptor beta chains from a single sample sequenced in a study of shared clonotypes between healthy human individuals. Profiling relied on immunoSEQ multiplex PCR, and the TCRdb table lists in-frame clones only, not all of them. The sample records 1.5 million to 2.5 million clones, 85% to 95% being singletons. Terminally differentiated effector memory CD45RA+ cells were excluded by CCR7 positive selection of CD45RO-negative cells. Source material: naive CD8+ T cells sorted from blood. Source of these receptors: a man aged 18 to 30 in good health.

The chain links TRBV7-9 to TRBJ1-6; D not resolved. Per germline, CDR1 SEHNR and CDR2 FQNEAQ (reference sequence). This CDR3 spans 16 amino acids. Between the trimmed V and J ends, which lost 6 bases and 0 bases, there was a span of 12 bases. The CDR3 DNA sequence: TGTGCCAGCAGTCCCCGAGAGAGCTCCTATAATTCACCCCTCCACTTT. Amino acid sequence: CASSPRESSYNSPLHF.

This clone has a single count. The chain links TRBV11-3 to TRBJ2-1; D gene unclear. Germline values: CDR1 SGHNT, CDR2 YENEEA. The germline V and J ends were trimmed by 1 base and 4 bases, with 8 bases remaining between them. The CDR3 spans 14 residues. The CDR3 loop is CASSLGVGYNEQFF. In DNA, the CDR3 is TGTGCCAGCAGCTTAGGTGTCGGATACAATGAGCAGTTCTTC. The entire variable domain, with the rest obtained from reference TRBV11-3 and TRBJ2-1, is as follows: EAGVVQSPRYKIIEKKQPVAFWCNPISGHNTLYWYLQNLGQGPELLIRYENEEAVDDSQLPKDRFSAERLKGVDSTLKIQPAELGDSAVYLCASSLGVGYNEQFFGPGTRLTVL.

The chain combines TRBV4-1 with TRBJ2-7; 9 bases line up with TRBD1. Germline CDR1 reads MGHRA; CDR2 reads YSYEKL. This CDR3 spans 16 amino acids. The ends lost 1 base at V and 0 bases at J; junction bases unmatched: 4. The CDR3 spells CASSQGWTGDSYEQYF. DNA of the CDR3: TGCGCCAGCAGCCAAGGATGGACAGGGGACTCCTACGAGCAGTACTTC.

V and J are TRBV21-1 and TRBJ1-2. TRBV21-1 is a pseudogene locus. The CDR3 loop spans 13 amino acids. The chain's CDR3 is CASSARGYYGYTF. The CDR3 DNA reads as TGTGCCAGCAGCGCCCGAGGATACTATGGCTACACCTTC.

The CDR3 nucleotides read TGTGCCATCAGTGAGGGGGGAGGGGGCCCCTACGAGCAGTACTTC. It is translated as CAISEGGGGPYEQYF. The chain links TRBV10-3 to TRBJ2-7; D possibly uses TRBD1 or TRBD2 (7 bases each). This CDR3 spans 15 amino acids. V was trimmed by 2 bases and J by 2 bases, leaving 13 bases between them. Germline V gene lookup returns CDR1 ENHRY and CDR2 SYGVKD.

CDR3 DNA sequence: TGCGCCAGCAGCCAAGGAGCGGCACAAACTAATTCACCCCTCCACTTT. As protein: CASSQGAAQTNSPLHF. The V call is TRBV4-1, the J call TRBJ1-6, with D unresolved. Germline values: CDR1 MGHRA, CDR2 YSYEKL. The CDR3 is 16 residues long. The V end lost 1 base, the J end lost 6 bases, and 13 bases lay between the germline ends.

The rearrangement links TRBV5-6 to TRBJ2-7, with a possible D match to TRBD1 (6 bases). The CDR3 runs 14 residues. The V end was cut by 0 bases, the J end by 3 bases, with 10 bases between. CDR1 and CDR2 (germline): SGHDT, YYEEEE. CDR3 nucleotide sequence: TGTGCCAGCAGCTTGGATGGGACAAGCTACGAGCAGTACTTC. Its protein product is CASSLDGTSYEQYF.

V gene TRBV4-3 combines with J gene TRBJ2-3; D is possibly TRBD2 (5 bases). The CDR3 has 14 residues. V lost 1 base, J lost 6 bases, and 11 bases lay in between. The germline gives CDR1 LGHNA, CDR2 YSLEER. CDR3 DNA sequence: TGCGCCAGCAGCCAAGTGCCCCCTAGCGATACGCAGTATTTT. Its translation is CASSQVPPSDTQYF.

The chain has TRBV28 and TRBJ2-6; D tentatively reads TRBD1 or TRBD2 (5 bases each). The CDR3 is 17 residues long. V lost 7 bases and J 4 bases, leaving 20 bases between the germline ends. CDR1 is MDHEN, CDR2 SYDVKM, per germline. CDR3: CASINPGVGTGANVLTF. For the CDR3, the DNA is TGTGCCAGCATTAATCCCGGGGTAGGGACCGGGGCCAACGTCCTGACTTTC.

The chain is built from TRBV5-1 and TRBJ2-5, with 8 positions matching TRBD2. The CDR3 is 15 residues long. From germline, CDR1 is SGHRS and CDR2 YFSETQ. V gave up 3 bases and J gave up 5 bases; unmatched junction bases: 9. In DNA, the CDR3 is TGCGCCAGCAGCTATCGTCCGGGACTAGGGGAGACCCAGTACTTC. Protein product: CASSYRPGLGETQYF.

The chain's CDR3 is CASSWGLAGVIDTQYF. The CDR3 DNA is TGTGCCAGCAGCTGGGGGCTAGCGGGAGTCATAGATACGCAGTATTTT. The gene calls are TRBV7-8 and TRBJ2-3; 10 positions match TRBD2. Germline V gene data show CDR1 as SGHVS and CDR2 as FQNEAQ. The CDR3 loop spans 16 amino acids. Trimming took 4 bases from V and 5 from J; bases not matched to a gene: 9.

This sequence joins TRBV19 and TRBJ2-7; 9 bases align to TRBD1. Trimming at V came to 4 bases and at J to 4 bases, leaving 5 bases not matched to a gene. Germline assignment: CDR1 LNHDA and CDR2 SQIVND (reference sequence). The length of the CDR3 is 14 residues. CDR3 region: CASSTYDRGYEQYF. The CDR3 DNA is TGTGCCAGTAGTACATATGACAGGGGGTACGAGCAGTACTTC.

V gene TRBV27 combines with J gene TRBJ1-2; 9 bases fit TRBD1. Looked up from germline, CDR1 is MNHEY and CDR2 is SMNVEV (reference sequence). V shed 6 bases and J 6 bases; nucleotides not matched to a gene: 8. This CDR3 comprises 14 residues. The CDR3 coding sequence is TGTGCCAGCAGGGTGACAGGGGGGGAGAATGGCTACACCTTC. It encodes CASRVTGGENGYTF.

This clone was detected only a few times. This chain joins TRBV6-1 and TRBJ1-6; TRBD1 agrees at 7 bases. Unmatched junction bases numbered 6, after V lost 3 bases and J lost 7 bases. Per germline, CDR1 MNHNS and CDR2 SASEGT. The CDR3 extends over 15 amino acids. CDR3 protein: CASSETGWGNSPLHF. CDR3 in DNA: TGTGCCAGCAGTGAGACAGGGTGGGGGAATTCACCCCTCCACTTT.

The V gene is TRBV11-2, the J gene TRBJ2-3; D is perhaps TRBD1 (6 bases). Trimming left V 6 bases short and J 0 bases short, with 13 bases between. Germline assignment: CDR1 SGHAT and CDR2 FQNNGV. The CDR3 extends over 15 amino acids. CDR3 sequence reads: CASRSTGISTDTQYF. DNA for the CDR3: TGTGCCAGCAGAAGTACAGGGATCAGCACAGATACGCAGTATTTT.

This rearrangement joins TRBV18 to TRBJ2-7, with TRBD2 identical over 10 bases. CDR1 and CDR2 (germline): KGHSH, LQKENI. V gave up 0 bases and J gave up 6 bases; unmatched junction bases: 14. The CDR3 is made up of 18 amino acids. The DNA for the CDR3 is TGTGCCAGCTCACCACCTGTCGGGAGCGGGGGGGCGGCTGGCGAGCAGTACTTC. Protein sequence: CASSPPVGSGGAAGEQYF.

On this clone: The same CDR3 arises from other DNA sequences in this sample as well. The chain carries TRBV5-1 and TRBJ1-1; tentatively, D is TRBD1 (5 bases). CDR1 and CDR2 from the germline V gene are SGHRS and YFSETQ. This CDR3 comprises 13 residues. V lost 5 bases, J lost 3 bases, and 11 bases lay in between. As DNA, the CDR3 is TGCGCCAGCAGTTCCGACAGCTACACTGAAGCTTTCTTT. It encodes CASSSDSYTEAFF.

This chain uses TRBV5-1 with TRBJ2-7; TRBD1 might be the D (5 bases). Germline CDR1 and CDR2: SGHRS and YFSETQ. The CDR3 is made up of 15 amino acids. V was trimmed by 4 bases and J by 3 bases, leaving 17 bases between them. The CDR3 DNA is TGCGCCAGCAGCCCACTCCAGGGAACCCTCTACGAGCAGTACTTC. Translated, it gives CASSPLQGTLYEQYF.

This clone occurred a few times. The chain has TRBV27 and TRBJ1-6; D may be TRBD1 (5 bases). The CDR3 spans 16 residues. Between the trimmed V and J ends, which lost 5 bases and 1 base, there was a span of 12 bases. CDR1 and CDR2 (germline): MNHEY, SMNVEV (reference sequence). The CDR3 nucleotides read TGTGCCAGCAGTCCCGAGGGGTGGTCCTATAATTCACCCCTCCACTTT. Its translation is CASSPEGWSYNSPLHF.

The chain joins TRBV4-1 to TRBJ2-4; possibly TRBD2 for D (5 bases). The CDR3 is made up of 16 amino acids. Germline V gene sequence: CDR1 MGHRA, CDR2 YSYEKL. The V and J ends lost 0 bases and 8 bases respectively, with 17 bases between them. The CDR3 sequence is CASSQEAGSAGDIQYF. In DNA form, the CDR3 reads TGCGCCAGCAGCCAAGAGGCAGGCTCCGCCGGGGACATTCAGTACTTC.